This TCR beta chain was captured in a study of T-cell reconstitution after alpha-beta-depleted transplantation in children. On this clonotype: Its antigen is unknown.

A library of TCRbeta sequences, prepared with unique molecular identifiers, was generated. Via MiXCR, TCRdb re-called the PCR reads, giving one row per CDR3 protein. The profile covers some 95,000 distinct CDR3 sequences, with around a quarter appearing a single time and about a fifth taken by the ten largest. Study findings and constraints: At one year after transplant, newly produced T cells mostly accounted for T-cell counts and diversity.

Germline V gives CDR1 MDHEN, CDR2 SYDVKM. The CDR3 extends over 15 amino acids. With 3 bases clipped from V and 5 bases from J, the junction kept 10 bases outside the gene matches. The chain couples TRBV28 to TRBJ2-7; 7 positions agree with TRBD1. This specimen was PBMCs, taken before TCRalphabeta/CD19-depleted stem cell transplant. The clonotype originates from a boy under 10 years old with acute lymphoblastic leukemia, due to receive a stem cell transplant. This CDR3 reads CASSFPTGSLNEQYF. In DNA, the CDR3 is TGTGCCAGCAGTTTCCCGACAGGGTCACTTAACGAGCAGTACTTC. Variable domain in full (rest from reference TRBV28 and TRBJ2-7): DVKVTQSSRYLVKRTGEKVFLECVQDMDHENMFWYRQDPGLGLRLIYFSYDVKMKEKGDIPEGYSVSREKKERFSLILESASTNQTSMYLCASSFPTGSLNEQYFGPGTRLTVT.